The clone carrying this T cell receptor beta chain is medium-sized. The target antigen is unknown. BIOMED2 TRB-A/B primer pools were used in multiplex TRB PCR. TCRdb recomputed calls from the multiplex PCR reads with MiXCR, one row per CDR3 protein. The data hold about 11,000 distinct CDR3 sequences, with around 34% observed a single time. This sample is part of a study of T and B cells in COVID-19 patients. General study points: CD4+, regulatory T cell, CD8+ and sorted SARS-CoV-2-responsive or tetramer+ T cells were not yet sequenced.

Germline V gene data show CDR1 as SGHDT and CDR2 as YYEEEE. The CDR3 contains 13 residues. The ends were cut back, 4 bases at V and 5 bases at J, with 7 bases in the middle. TRB was amplified from approximately 250-480 ng of blood genomic DNA. The chain carries TRBV5-6 and TRBJ1-6; possible D gene TRBD1, 5 bases. Sequencing used blood. This receptor was identified in a human donor with active COVID-19. CDR3 bases: TGTGCCAGCAGCCCGGGGGATAATTCACCCCTCCACTTT. Translating it yields CASSPGDNSPLHF.